This T cell receptor (beta chain) stems from a study of T cell repertoires in ileal Crohn's disease. Sample time point: neoterminal ileum biopsy at postoperative endoscopy, about 6 months after surgery. Profiling relied on immunoSEQ multiplex PCR, and the TCRdb table lists in-frame clones only, not all of them. The sample lists 10,000 to 15,000 clones, approximately 81% occurring once. The V end lost 5 bases, the J end lost 5 bases, and 16 bases lay between the germline ends. CDR1 and CDR2 from the germline V gene are MDHEN and SYDVKM. The CDR3 consists of 15 residues. The chain joins TRBV28 to TRBJ1-5; D might be TRBD1 (5 bases). The sequenced sample was ileal tissue. This receptor was identified in an adult with Crohn's disease. CDR3 region: CASSPTDITDQPQHF. The CDR3, as DNA: TGTGCCAGCAGTCCGACAGACATTACTGATCAGCCCCAGCATTTT.